Following are 24 T cell receptor beta chains from one sample sequenced in a study of beta chain features in type 1 diabetes. Isolated RNA was reverse transcribed in full, so expressed TCRB transcripts were sequenced. Assay: immunoSEQ multiplex PCR; the TCRdb copy retains only in-frame clones and omits some. There are hundreds of thousands of clones in the sample; roughly 15% occur only once, and about 0.097% lies in the top ten. Input material: naive CD4+ T cells from blood. These receptors were taken from a man aged 18-30 years in good health.

In this sample, this clone turned up a few times. The chain couples TRBV5-1 to TRBJ2-3; TRBD2 agrees at 10 bases. CDR3 length: 18 residues. Germline CDR1 is SGHRS and CDR2 is YFSETQ. Unmatched junction bases numbered 12, after V lost 5 bases and J lost 0 bases. In nucleotides, the CDR3 is TGCGCCAGCAGGCCGCAACTAGCGGGAAAAACTAGCACAGATACGCAGTATTTT. It codes for CASRPQLAGKTSTDTQYF.

The rearrangement links TRBV18 to TRBJ2-5; D gene unclear. Germline assignment: CDR1 KGHSH and CDR2 LQKENI. Trimming shortened V by 3 bases and J by 1 base, and 15 bases separated the two germline ends. There are 16 residues in the CDR3. DNA for the CDR3: TGTGCCAGCTCACCTTCCCCCGTGGGTTTCCAAGAGACCCAGTACTTC. It codes for CASSPSPVGFQETQYF.

This clone was recorded a few times. Mismatch with germline at one junction end may stem from a read error. In DNA, the CDR3 is TGTGCCAGCAGTTTGGACAGGGCCTACGAGCAGTACTTC. It yields the protein CASSLDRAYEQYF. The rearrangement uses TRBV5-4 and TRBJ2-7, with TRBD1 matching over 8 bases. CDR1 and CDR2 (germline): SGHNT, YYREEE (reference sequence). This CDR3 spans 13 amino acids.

Concerning this clone: At one end the junction does not follow the germline gene, possibly because of a read error. The V gene is TRBV7-6, the J gene TRBJ2-5; D is perhaps TRBD2 (5 bases). The CDR3 sequence is 12 residues long. Germline CDR1 SGHVS, CDR2 FNYEAQ. The CDR3 DNA reads TGTGCCAGCAGCTCTATACTAGAGCCCCAGTACTTC. It yields the protein CASSSILEPQYF.

The table lists this clone with a few counts. The chain is built from TRBV7-9 and TRBJ1-1; D not certain. This CDR3 is built from 16 residues. The germline CDR1 and CDR2 sequences are SEHNR and FQNEAQ (reference sequence). Trimming took 2 bases from V and 1 from J, leaving 14 bases between them. CDR3: CASSLTGSGGNTEAFF. In DNA, the CDR3 is TGTGCCAGCAGCTTAACGGGGTCGGGTGGGAACACTGAAGCTTTCTTT.

This clone was seen more than once but under ten times. This rearrangement joins TRBV10-3 to TRBJ2-7, with a weak D call TRBD2 (6 bases). V lost 6 bases to trimming and J lost 4 bases, with 13 bases between them. The CDR3 is 13 amino acids. Germline lookup yields CDR1 ENHRY and CDR2 SYGVKD. CDR3 amino acids: CAIRGGTRYEQYF. CDR3 DNA sequence: TGTGCCATCAGGGGGGGAACTCGGTACGAGCAGTACTTC.

As to this clone: Different DNA sequences within this sample yield the same CDR3. The chain joins TRBV11-2 to TRBJ2-7; possibly TRBD1 for D (6 bases). The CDR3 length is 14 residues. The germline CDR1 and CDR2 sequences are SGHAT and FQNNGV. V was pared by 4 bases and J by 0 bases, with 10 bases between. CDR3 DNA: TGTGCCAGCAGCTACACGGACAGCTCCTACGAGCAGTACTTC. Translation: CASSYTDSSYEQYF.

This rearrangement joins TRBV6-5 to TRBJ1-2; perhaps TRBD1 as D (5 bases). Between the trimmed V and J ends, which lost 7 bases and 8 bases, there was a span of 11 bases. This CDR3 is built from 11 residues. The germline CDR1 and CDR2 sequences are MNHEY and SVGAGI. As DNA, the CDR3 is TGTGCCAGCAAGACAGCTTCAGGCTACACCTTC. Residues: CASKTASGYTF.

This clone turned up a few times. This sequence joins TRBV18 and TRBJ2-5; tentative D call: TRBD2 (6 bases). The length of the CDR3 is 15 residues. V was clipped by 2 bases and J by 5 bases, with 15 bases between them. Germline lookup yields CDR1 KGHSH and CDR2 LQKENI. Here the CDR3 DNA reads TGTGCCAGCTCACCAATCCGGGGGATGTCTGAGACCCAGTACTTC. Protein sequence: CASSPIRGMSETQYF.

This clone was recorded a few times. The CDR3 spells CASSLPGLGTDTQYF. The CDR3 DNA reads TGTGCCAGCAGTTTACCGGGACTAGGCACAGATACGCAGTATTTT. The chain combines TRBV27 with TRBJ2-3; 8 positions match TRBD2. The CDR3 is 15 amino acids. Germline V gene sequence: CDR1 MNHEY, CDR2 SMNVEV (reference sequence). With V trimmed by 2 bases and J by 1 base, 2 bases remained unmatched.

This clone has only one observation. The rearrangement joins TRBV28 to TRBJ1-2, with TRBD1 matching over 11 bases. V lost 8 bases, J lost 4 bases, and 0 bases stayed unmatched. Germline V gene data show CDR1 as MDHEN and CDR2 as SYDVKM. CDR3 length: 12 amino acids. CDR3 nucleotide sequence: TGTGCCAGCGGGACAGGGGGCTATGGCTACACCTTC. This sequence encodes CASGTGGYGYTF.

This clone was detected only a few times. J is TRBJ1-1 and V is TRBV28; possible D gene TRBD1, 5 bases. Germline loops: CDR1 MDHEN, CDR2 SYDVKM. CDR3 length: 15 amino acids. Between the trimmed V and J ends, which lost 7 bases and 1 base, there was a span of 16 bases. The CDR3 spells CASNTPGRRNTEAFF. In DNA form, the CDR3 reads TGTGCCAGCAACACGCCGGGACGGAGGAACACTGAAGCTTTCTTT.

The gene calls are TRBV6-5 and TRBJ1-2, with D hard to call. Per germline, CDR1 MNHEY and CDR2 SVGAGI. The CDR3 length is 15 residues. V was cut by 0 bases and J by 8 bases, with 16 bases left in between. The chain's CDR3 is CASSYSALITRGYTF. The CDR3 coding sequence is TGTGCCAGCAGTTACTCGGCCTTGATAACCCGGGGCTACACCTTC.

This sequence joins TRBV29-1 and TRBJ2-6, with D possibly being TRBD2 (5 bases). The V end was cut by 7 bases, the J end by 0 bases, with 13 bases between. The germline V gene encodes CDR1 SQVTM and CDR2 ANQGSEA. This CDR3 region has 15 residues. In nucleotides, the CDR3 is TGCAGCGCCCCGGACTTACGCTCTGGGGCCAACGTCCTGACTTTC. Translated, it gives CSAPDLRSGANVLTF.

The chain is built from TRBV9 and TRBJ1-3; D may be TRBD1 (6 bases). CDR3 length: 16 residues. CDR1 SGDLS and CDR2 YYNGEE come from the germline V gene. The germline V and J ends were trimmed by 4 bases and 0 bases, with 14 bases remaining between them. Here the CDR3 reads CASSNRDITSGNTIYF. CDR3 nucleotide sequence: TGTGCCAGCAGCAACCGGGACATCACCTCTGGAAACACCATATATTTT.

This clone turned up a few times. The chain uses TRBV19 and TRBJ1-2; 9 nucleotides agree with TRBD1. The V gene end was trimmed by 4 bases and the J gene end by 7 bases; junction bases not matched to a gene: 13. The CDR3 has 16 residues. The germline CDR1 and CDR2 sequences are LNHDA and SQIVND (reference sequence). CDR3 sequence (DNA): TGTGCCAGTAGTACCCCGACAGGGGGAGTAACCAGTGGCTACACCTTC. Its translation: CASSTPTGGVTSGYTF.

This clone was observed a handful of times. This chain connects TRBV2 to TRBJ2-1; 10 nucleotides agree with TRBD2. Per germline, CDR1 SNHLY and CDR2 FYNNEI. V lost 6 bases to trimming and J lost 6 bases; unmatched junction nucleotides: 11. This CDR3 comprises 16 residues. This CDR3 reads CASSPGLAASFNEQFF. CDR3 DNA: TGTGCCAGCAGCCCCGGACTAGCGGCTTCGTTCAATGAGCAGTTCTTC.

This clone has only a few counts. This sample also contains other DNA sequences that code for the same CDR3. The rearrangement uses TRBV28 and TRBJ2-7; 7 positions agree with TRBD2. The length of the CDR3 is 13 residues. V was clipped by 7 bases and J by 0 bases; unmatched bases: 3. Per the germline V gene, CDR1 is MDHEN and CDR2 is SYDVKM. This chain's CDR3 is CASTGGGSYEQYF. The CDR3 DNA follows: TGTGCCAGCACCGGCGGGGGCTCCTACGAGCAGTACTTC.

The J gene is TRBJ2-1, the V gene TRBV27, with no clear D. V was pared by 3 bases and J by 0 bases, with 12 bases between. Germline CDR1 and CDR2: MNHEY and SMNVEV (reference sequence). The CDR3 contains 16 residues. This chain's CDR3 is CASSFDLPISYNEQFF. The CDR3 DNA follows: TGTGCCAGCAGTTTCGACTTGCCGATCTCCTACAATGAGCAGTTCTTC.

This clone was recorded at least ten times. This sequence joins TRBV10-3 and TRBJ1-2; D is unresolved. This CDR3 is built from 13 residues. V gave up 4 bases and J gave up 1 base, with 7 bases separating them. Germline loops: CDR1 ENHRY, CDR2 SYGVKD. The CDR3 spells CAISVDHNYGYTF. The CDR3 DNA follows: TGTGCCATCAGTGTGGACCATAACTATGGCTACACCTTC.

In this sample, this clone turned up a few times. CDR3 sequence (DNA): TGTGCCAGCAGCTTCCGGGACGGCACCTACGAGCAGTACTTC. It encodes CASSFRDGTYEQYF. V gene TRBV9 combines with J gene TRBJ2-7; D tentatively fits TRBD1 or TRBD2 (5 bases each). In germline, CDR1 is SGDLS, CDR2 YYNGEE. Trimming left V 4 bases short and J 2 bases short, with 13 bases between. The CDR3 totals 14 residues.

Only a few counts were recorded for this clone. The chain joins TRBV10-3 to TRBJ2-1, with D possibly TRBD1 on 5 matching bases. The CDR3 extends over 13 amino acids. Germline assignment: CDR1 ENHRY and CDR2 SYGVKD. V lost 2 bases to trimming and J lost 6 bases, with 8 bases between them. As DNA, the CDR3 is TGTGCCATCAGTGAGGTGCAGGGCAATGAGCAGTTCTTC. Protein: CAISEVQGNEQFF.

This clone appeared a few times. J is TRBJ1-4 and V is TRBV4-3; TRBD1 agrees at 7 bases. In germline, CDR1 is LGHNA, CDR2 YSLEER. This CDR3 has 15 amino acids. V lost 3 bases to trimming and J lost 8 bases; unmatched junction nucleotides: 9. This CDR3 is CASSQEQGLGEKLFF. In DNA form, the CDR3 reads TGCGCCAGCAGCCAGGAACAGGGGCTCGGGGAAAAACTGTTTTTT.

In its sample, this clone was seen a few times. The genes are TRBV4-1 and TRBJ1-3, with TRBD1 identical over 10 bases. Germline CDR1 MGHRA, CDR2 YSYEKL. The CDR3 has 16 residues. J gave up 2 bases and V 4 bases, and 5 bases lay outside the gene matches. This chain's CDR3 is CASSREGTGAGNTIYF. The CDR3, as DNA: TGCGCCAGCAGCCGAGAAGGGACAGGGGCTGGAAACACCATATATTTT.